This TCR beta chain stems from a study of response to subunit inactivated influenza vaccine. Worth noting for this clonotype: Antigen specificity is unknown.

TCRdb ran MiXCR on the RT-PCR reads and lists one entry per CDR3 protein. The sample records about 800,000 distinct CDR3 sequences, around 20% being singletons. Study outcomes and limitations: Authors suggested seasonal influenza vaccinations each recruit few new T cells.

The sample in question was PBMCs from blood, obtained roughly 5 days after vaccination. The TCR was taken from a man aged 45-60 years who received an inactivated influenza vaccine.

The CDR3 spells CASSARLAGGSYEQYF. CDR3 nucleotide sequence: TGTGCCAGCAGCGCCCGACTAGCGGGAGGCTCCTACGAGCAGTACTTC. The chain joins TRBV21-1 to TRBJ2-7; the table's D call of TRBD2 was not tested on the DNA. TRBV21-1 is assigned pseudogene status. The CDR3 spans 16 residues.